The source of this TCR beta chain is a study of T cell changes during pregnancy in multiple sclerosis. Profiling relied on immunoSEQ multiplex PCR, and the TCRdb table lists in-frame clones only, not all of them. The sample holds about 110,000 clones, about 90% seen once. The CDR3 is 15 amino acids. The junction had 8 bases not matched to a gene; V was cut back by 0 bases and J by 8 bases. CDR1 GTSNPN and CDR2 SVGIG come from the germline V gene (reference sequence). The source is a female donor in good health, enrolled as a control in a pregnancy study. The V gene is TRBV30, the J gene TRBJ1-4; TRBD1 matches at 8 bases. The starting material was peripheral blood, obtained in the third trimester of pregnancy. The CDR3 protein is CAWSVGARGREKLFF. The CDR3 nucleotides read TGTGCCTGGAGTGTAGGAGCCAGGGGGCGAGAAAAACTGTTTTTT.